These 21 T cell receptor beta chains came from one sample sequenced in a study of CD8 T cells in ankylosing spondylitis. MiXCR, run by TCRdb on the 5' RACE reads, gives a single entry per CDR3 protein. The data show about 460,000 distinct CDR3 sequences, with 5.3% seen just once and around 3.5% held by the top ten. Study conclusions and caveats: Ankylosing spondylitis blood appeared to carry a characteristic TCR beta motif of roughly eight highly homologous variants.

No cognate antigen is known for these TCRs. Sequencing was carried out using blood, either unsorted or a sorted T cell fraction (not recorded which). These TCRs come from a male donor with ankylosing spondylitis.

This clonotype appeared many times. The V and J genes are TRBV4-3 and TRBJ1-5, with D possibly matching TRBD1 (6 bases). The germline V and J ends were trimmed by 5 bases and 9 bases, with 17 bases remaining between them. The germline gives CDR1 LGHNA, CDR2 YSLEER. The CDR3 consists of 14 residues. This CDR3 reads CASSSGAGRSPQHF. The CDR3 bases are TGCGCCAGCAGCTCAGGGGCGGGTCGTTCGCCCCAGCATTTT.

This clonotype was detected many times. The chain joins TRBV7-2 to TRBJ2-7; TRBD2 matches at 9 bases. This CDR3 spans 17 amino acids. Trimming removed 5 bases from V and 4 bases from J; junction bases left unmatched: 15. CDR1 SGHTA and CDR2 FQGNSA come from the germline V gene. The CDR3 DNA is TGTGCCAGCAGCCCCGTCCCCTTAGCGGGAGCTCTGTACGAGCAGTACTTC. Its translation is CASSPVPLAGALYEQYF.

This clonotype was found many times. V and J are TRBV28 and TRBJ2-3; possibly TRBD1 or TRBD2 for D (5 bases each). CDR1 MDHEN and CDR2 SYDVKM come from the germline V gene. Trimming cost V 1 base and J 1 base, with 12 bases left between them. The CDR3 extends over 16 amino acids. The CDR3 DNA is TGTGCCAGCAGTTTATTAAGGTCGGGGCGCACAGATACGCAGTATTTT. This translates into CASSLLRSGRTDTQYF.

In its sample, this clonotype was seen many times. This rearrangement joins TRBV15 to TRBJ2-7; TRBD2 matches at 8 bases. V was clipped by 3 bases and J by 0 bases; unmatched bases: 7. The CDR3 is made up of 16 amino acids. The germline CDR1 and CDR2 sequences are LNHNV and YYDKDF (reference sequence). CDR3: CATSSFGRGASYEQYF. The CDR3 DNA reads TGTGCCACCAGCAGCTTCGGGAGGGGGGCCTCCTACGAGCAGTACTTC.

This clonotype was detected only a few times. This chain joins TRBV9 and TRBJ2-1; no reliable D call. V gave up 0 bases and J gave up 6 bases, with 13 bases separating them. Germline V gives CDR1 SGDLS, CDR2 YYNGEE. The CDR3 length is 15 residues. DNA of the CDR3: TGTGCCAGCAGCGTAGTGGCAGGCGTCGTCAATGAGCAGTTCTTC. As protein: CASSVVAGVVNEQFF.

The V gene is TRBV2, the J gene TRBJ2-1; 12 bases agree with TRBD2. CDR3 size: 12 residues. Trimming cost V 4 bases and J 12 bases; bases outside gene matches: 1. The germline CDR1 and CDR2 sequences are SNHLY and FYNNEI. The DNA for the CDR3 is TGTGCCAGCAGTGCGACTAGCGGGAGGCAGTTCTTC. Translated: CASSATSGRQFF.

This clonotype came up many times. The chain uses TRBV29-1 and TRBJ2-3, with TRBD2 matching 11 bases. This CDR3 spans 15 amino acids. J lost 2 bases, V lost 4 bases, and 5 bases had no gene match. Germline V gene lookup returns CDR1 SQVTM and CDR2 ANQGSEA. The CDR3 loop reads CSVAGTSGSTDTQYF. The CDR3 DNA sequence: TGCAGCGTTGCGGGGACTAGCGGCTCCACAGATACGCAGTATTTT.

Ten or more counts support this clonotype. The CDR3 region is CASSSSRAVSYNEQFF. CDR3 DNA sequence: TGTGCCAGCAGCTCCTCCCGGGCCGTCTCCTACAATGAGCAGTTCTTC. The chain has TRBV7-9 and TRBJ2-1; no definite D call. V was cut by 4 bases and J by 0 bases, with 13 bases left in between. The CDR3 covers 16 residues. Germline V gives CDR1 SEHNR, CDR2 FQNEAQ (reference sequence).

This clonotype was detected ten times or more. The V gene is TRBV27, the J gene TRBJ2-7, with a possible D match to TRBD1 (5 bases). The CDR3 is 15 amino acids. V lost 0 bases and J 4 bases, leaving 13 bases between the germline ends. Germline loops: CDR1 MNHEY, CDR2 SMNVEV (reference sequence). DNA of the CDR3: TGTGCCAGCAGTTTATCAGTTGGACAATTTTACGAGCAGTACTTC. This translates into CASSLSVGQFYEQYF.

Ten or more counts support this clonotype. The rearrangement joins TRBV20-1 to TRBJ2-1; 11 bases fit TRBD2. This CDR3 has 17 residues. Germline CDR1 DFQATT, CDR2 SNEGSKA (reference sequence). V lost 8 bases and J lost 0; bases outside the gene matches: 12. CDR3 amino acids: CSLPGLAAHSSYNEQFF. DNA for the CDR3: TGCAGTCTACCGGGACTAGCGGCGCACAGCTCCTACAATGAGCAGTTCTTC.

The sample holds many counts of this clonotype. In DNA, the CDR3 is TGCAGTGCTAGGCGGGACAAGCCTGGTCATGGCTACACCTTC. Encoded protein: CSARRDKPGHGYTF. The chain carries TRBV20-1 and TRBJ1-2, with TRBD1 as a possible D gene (6 bases). This CDR3 comprises 14 residues. Germline CDR1 is DFQATT and CDR2 is SNEGSKA (reference sequence). V lost 3 bases and J 6 bases, leaving 17 bases between the germline ends.

Ten or more counts support this clonotype. The chain couples TRBV18 to TRBJ1-5; 11 bases agree with TRBD1. V lost 2 bases and J lost 6; bases outside the gene matches: 3. CDR1 KGHSH and CDR2 LQKENI come from the germline V gene. This CDR3 comprises 15 residues. The CDR3 DNA reads TGTGCCAGCTCACCAGGACAGGGGGCAGGTCAGCCCCAGCATTTT. It is translated as CASSPGQGAGQPQHF.

This clonotype was detected many times. This sequence joins TRBV29-1 and TRBJ2-7; 8 bases are a match to TRBD1. Germline assignment: CDR1 SQVTM and CDR2 ANQGSEA. J gave up 4 bases and V 3 bases, and 8 bases lay outside the gene matches. CDR3 size: 14 residues. CDR3 bases: TGCAGCGTTGAGGGCCGACAGGGGTCTTACGAGCAGTACTTC. This sequence encodes CSVEGRQGSYEQYF.

Many counts were recorded for this clonotype. The chain links TRBV10-3 to TRBJ1-2, with TRBD1 as a possible D gene (6 bases). V dropped 0 bases and J dropped 2 bases, with 10 bases sitting between them. CDR1 and CDR2 (germline): ENHRY, SYGVKD. The CDR3 has 15 residues. The CDR3 region is CAISESGTPNYGYTF. The CDR3 DNA follows: TGTGCCATCAGTGAGTCGGGGACACCCAACTATGGCTACACCTTC.

This clonotype was counted between two and nine times. This sequence joins TRBV7-9 and TRBJ2-1; 9 nucleotides align to TRBD2. V was pared by 4 bases and J by 8 bases, with 15 bases of the junction left unmatched. The germline CDR1 and CDR2 sequences are SEHNR and FQNEAQ (reference sequence). This CDR3 region has 17 residues. The CDR3, as DNA: TGTGCCAGCAGCTCCGGACTAGCGCTCCGCCCGGGGGATGAGCAGTTCTTC. Residues: CASSSGLALRPGDEQFF.

This clonotype has ten or more counts. The chain has TRBV20-1 and TRBJ2-7; TRBD2 matches 9 bases. The CDR3 is 20 amino acids. V was pared by 0 bases and J by 2 bases, with 20 bases of the junction left unmatched. Germline-derived CDR1 and CDR2 are DFQATT and SNEGSKA (reference sequence). The CDR3 spells CSARDHLSSGSVLGAYEQYF. The DNA for the CDR3 is TGCAGTGCTAGAGATCATTTAAGTAGCGGGAGTGTGCTAGGGGCCTACGAGCAGTACTTC.

This clonotype was counted ten times or more. This chain uses TRBV2 with TRBJ1-5; D is undetermined. The CDR3 is made up of 16 amino acids. Germline assignment: CDR1 SNHLY and CDR2 FYNNEI. Trimming left V 3 bases short and J 4 bases short, with 16 bases between. CDR3 bases: TGTGCCAGCAGTGAGAATAGGGCCACTGTTAATCAGCCCCAGCATTTT. The encoded protein is CASSENRATVNQPQHF. Full variable domain (missing parts from reference TRBV2 and TRBJ1-5): EPEVTQTPSHQVTQMGQEVILRCVPISNHLYFYWYRQILGQKVEFLVSFYNNEISEKSEIFDDQFSVERPDGSNFTLKIRSTKLEDSAMYFCASSENRATVNQPQHFGDGTRLSIL.

This clonotype came up many times. This chain joins TRBV11-2 and TRBJ2-7; no definite D call. The CDR3 length is 17 residues. Trimming took 0 bases from V and 2 from J, leaving 17 bases between them. Germline V gene lookup returns CDR1 SGHAT and CDR2 FQNNGV. CDR3 nucleotides: TGTGCCAGCAGCTTAGAAGTCTCACCGATCCTTCCCTACGAGCAGTACTTC. It specifies CASSLEVSPILPYEQYF.

This chain connects TRBV5-6 to TRBJ1-1; 9 bases are a match to TRBD1. V lost 4 bases to trimming and J lost 2 bases; unmatched junction nucleotides: 9. This CDR3 has 16 amino acids. The germline V gene has CDR1 SGHDT and CDR2 YYEEEE. CDR3 nucleotide sequence: TGTGCCAGCAGCCCCGGGACAGGGCGAAGAAACACTGAAGCTTTCTTT. It encodes CASSPGTGRRNTEAFF.

This clonotype was picked up a small number of times. The J gene is TRBJ2-1, the V gene TRBV4-1, with a tentative D call TRBD2 (6 bases). Germline CDR1 MGHRA, CDR2 YSYEKL. With 5 bases removed from V and 7 bases from J, the gap between germline ends came to 21 bases. The CDR3 covers 16 residues. CDR3 region: CASSKYQRVSSNEQFF. CDR3 sequence (DNA): TGCGCCAGCAGCAAGTACCAGCGGGTCAGTTCGAATGAGCAGTTCTTC.

This clonotype was picked up many times. The gene calls are TRBV7-9 and TRBJ1-2; D is undetermined. V was cut by 0 bases and J by 2 bases, with 10 bases left in between. Germline V gene sequence: CDR1 SEHNR, CDR2 FQNEAQ (reference sequence). The CDR3 has 15 residues. Here the CDR3 reads CASSLALSGNYGYTF. The CDR3 DNA is TGTGCCAGCAGCTTAGCGCTCAGCGGGAACTATGGCTACACCTTC.